These 18 T cell receptor beta chains came from one sample sequenced in a study of OX40 agonist ivuxolimab in advanced cancers. Sequenced by immunoSEQ multiplex PCR; TCRdb stores in-frame clones only, minus some. This table holds about 64,000 clones, 91% found once. The sequences come from CD4+ or CD8+ T cells sorted from blood, collected in a trial of the OX40 agonist ivuxolimab. All receptors derive from an adult with an advanced solid tumor such as melanoma, head and neck, liver or kidney cancer.

The rearrangement uses TRBV11-2 and TRBJ2-1; TRBD2 agrees at 9 bases. Germline V lookup: CDR1 SGHAT, CDR2 FQNNGV. The junction had 6 bases not matched to a gene; V was cut back by 3 bases and J by 6 bases. CDR3 size: 15 residues. CDR3 loop: CASSFLAGRVNEQFF. The CDR3 DNA reads as TGTGCCAGCAGCTTCCTAGCGGGAAGGGTCAATGAGCAGTTCTTC.

The chain employs TRBV10-3 and TRBJ2-3, with TRBD2 matching over 8 bases. The CDR3 is 17 amino acids. The germline CDR1 and CDR2 sequences are ENHRY and SYGVKD. The junction had 7 bases not matched to a gene; V was cut back by 2 bases and J by 0 bases. In DNA, the CDR3 is TGTGCCATCAGTGAGCCACTTAGCGGGGCAAGCACAGATACGCAGTATTTT. Translating gives CAISEPLSGASTDTQYF.

V is TRBV6-6 and J is TRBJ2-7; D tentatively reads TRBD1 or TRBD2 (5 bases each). The CDR3 length is 13 residues. Looked up from germline, CDR1 is MNHNY and CDR2 is SVGAGI (reference sequence). Trimming left V 2 bases short and J 6 bases short, with 11 bases between. The CDR3 DNA follows: TGTGCCAGCAGTTACCTCGGGACGGGCGAGCAGTACTTC. This codes for CASSYLGTGEQYF.

V usage is TRBV7-8 and J usage is TRBJ2-7; 9 bases match TRBD2. V trimming: 3 bases; J trimming: 6 bases; junction bases outside the gene matches: 9. The CDR3 contains 15 residues. Germline-derived CDR1 and CDR2 are SGHVS and FQNEAQ. In DNA form, the CDR3 reads TGTGCCAGCAGCTTCCTTAGCGGGAGTTTAAGCGAGCAGTACTTC. Its protein product is CASSFLSGSLSEQYF.

The chain uses TRBV28 and TRBJ1-3; D may be TRBD1 (5 bases). Trimming took 10 bases from V and 3 from J, leaving 16 bases between them. The CDR3 is made up of 14 amino acids. Germline CDR1 and CDR2: MDHEN and SYDVKM. For the CDR3, the DNA is TGTGCCACCATTACAGGTTTTAATGGAAACACCATATATTTT. It is translated as CATITGFNGNTIYF.

The V gene is TRBV28, the J gene TRBJ2-1; maybe TRBD2 (5 bases). From germline, CDR1 is MDHEN and CDR2 SYDVKM. The CDR3 spans 16 residues. The V and J ends lost 2 bases and 7 bases respectively, with 18 bases between them. The CDR3 DNA sequence: TGTGCCAGCAGTTTAGCGGGTTTTAATGTGGTAAATGAGCAGTTCTTC. Protein sequence: CASSLAGFNVVNEQFF.

The CDR3 region is CAIGGGLQGYEQYF. The CDR3 bases are TGTGCCATAGGAGGCGGGCTACAGGGCTACGAGCAGTACTTC. The chain combines TRBV10-3 with TRBJ2-7; D perhaps matches TRBD1 (6 bases). Germline V lookup: CDR1 ENHRY, CDR2 SYGVKD. V lost 9 bases, J lost 3 bases, and 18 bases lay in between. The CDR3 extends over 14 amino acids.

This chain joins TRBV6-4 and TRBJ2-3; D is unresolved. V lost 1 base and J 0 bases, leaving 2 bases between the germline ends. The CDR3 totals 13 residues. Per the germline V gene, CDR1 is MRHNA and CDR2 is SNTAGT. The CDR3, as DNA: TGTGCCAGCAGTGACTGGAGCACAGATACGCAGTATTTT. Amino acid sequence: CASSDWSTDTQYF.

V and J are TRBV2 and TRBJ2-7, with TRBD2 as a possible D gene (5 bases). CDR3 length equals 13 residues. Germline CDR1 SNHLY, CDR2 FYNNEI. With 1 base removed from V and 7 bases from J, the gap between germline ends came to 11 bases. CDR3 DNA sequence: TGTGCCAGCAGTGAAGTGGCGCGCGGGGAGCAGTACTTC. It encodes CASSEVARGEQYF.

The rearrangement joins TRBV15 to TRBJ1-5; no clear D. V lost 5 bases and J 4 bases, leaving 18 bases between the germline ends. Per germline, CDR1 LNHNV and CDR2 YYDKDF (reference sequence). This CDR3 is built from 16 residues. CDR3 amino acids: CATSPNQVRENQPQHF. CDR3 DNA: TGTGCCACCAGCCCTAATCAAGTCCGGGAAAATCAGCCCCAGCATTTT.

This chain joins TRBV28 and TRBJ2-7; D uncertain. The V and J ends lost 4 bases and 3 bases respectively, with 19 bases between them. The CDR3 length is 16 residues. Germline V lookup: CDR1 MDHEN, CDR2 SYDVKM. As DNA, the CDR3 is TGTGCCAGCAGTTCCCTGCTGGCAGAAAGGAACTACGAGCAGTACTTC. Its translation: CASSSLLAERNYEQYF.

The chain couples TRBV7-8 to TRBJ2-1, with 14 bases lining up with TRBD2. The CDR3 is made up of 15 amino acids. With 5 bases clipped from V and 9 bases from J, the junction kept 6 bases outside the gene matches. Germline CDR1 SGHVS, CDR2 FQNEAQ. In nucleotides, the CDR3 is TGTGCCAGCAGCCAAGGACTAGCGGGAGGTCGTGAGCAGTTCTTC. Residues: CASSQGLAGGREQFF.

The V call is TRBV29-1, the J call TRBJ2-3; the D is unclear. Germline V CDR1 and CDR2: SQVTM, ANQGSEA. V lost 4 bases and J 2 bases, leaving 7 bases between the germline ends. This CDR3 has 12 amino acids. The CDR3 here is CSVVFPTDTQYF. Written as DNA, the CDR3 is TGCAGCGTTGTTTTCCCCACAGATACGCAGTATTTT.

V is TRBV30 and J is TRBJ2-1; D may be TRBD1 or TRBD2 (6 bases each). Germline V gene lookup returns CDR1 GTSNPN and CDR2 SVGIG (reference sequence). The CDR3 consists of 14 residues. V was trimmed by 5 bases and J by 0 bases, leaving 11 bases between them. The DNA for the CDR3 is TGTGCCTGGTCTGGGGGGCTCTCCTACAATGAGCAGTTCTTC. It codes for CAWSGGLSYNEQFF.

The chain links TRBV18 to TRBJ2-3, with a weak D call TRBD1 (6 bases). This CDR3 contains 14 residues. Trimming took 5 bases from V and 0 from J, leaving 9 bases between them. Germline assignment: CDR1 KGHSH and CDR2 LQKENI. The CDR3 DNA is TGTGCCAGCTCAGACAGGCCTAGCACAGATACGCAGTATTTT. Protein product: CASSDRPSTDTQYF.

The chain carries TRBV19 and TRBJ2-1; the D is unclear. Trimming cost V 2 bases and J 6 bases, with 20 bases left between them. CDR1 is LNHDA, CDR2 SQIVND, per germline (reference sequence). The CDR3 covers 17 residues. The CDR3 DNA reads TGTGCCAGTAGTATAAAACGCCGTATTGCGGTTTCCAATGAGCAGTTCTTC. This translates into CASSIKRRIAVSNEQFF.

This rearrangement joins TRBV6-5 to TRBJ1-1, with D unresolved. V lost 0 bases and J lost 0, with 11 bases in between. The CDR3 extends over 16 amino acids. Germline CDR1 is MNHEY and CDR2 is SVGAGI. This chain's CDR3 is CASSYSSISMNTEAFF. The CDR3 DNA is TGTGCCAGCAGTTACTCGAGTATCAGCATGAACACTGAAGCTTTCTTT.

V and J are TRBV6-1 and TRBJ2-7; D might be TRBD1 (5 bases). This CDR3 is built from 15 residues. The V end was cut by 7 bases, the J end by 0 bases, with 16 bases between. Germline CDR1 MNHNS, CDR2 SASEGT. CDR3 region: CASTEDRRRSYEQYF. Written as DNA, the CDR3 is TGTGCCAGCACCGAAGACAGACGACGCTCCTACGAGCAGTACTTC.